The entry below gives a single T cell receptor beta chain sequence along with its context. Its antigen target is currently unknown. No clone much larger than this one lies a single base away; base qualities are absent. This sample stems from a study of blood T cell repertoires in COVID-19 (dated by TCRdb to the early 2020s). Regarding the study in general: The collaborator samples originated in the United States, Italy and Spain and spanned the acute and convalescent phases of COVID-19. Subjects who had been exposed to COVID-19, were actively infected with it, or had recovered from it provided the deeply sampled blood TCRbeta repertoires that made up the dataset. Where HLA class I and class II types were available, the types were taken from metadata supplied by the sample provider, not from assay-based typing. Sample metadata almost always included a de-identified subject ID, COVID-19 status, age in years and sex. The repertoires were made available in a free public database intended to serve as a resource for research on the immune response to SARS-CoV-2. The prospective study material was composed of cDNA or gDNA derived from T cells, B-cell-depleted T cells, or PBMCs. Samples came from the ongoing ImmuneRACE study (first 160 participants) plus 1,254 subjects from 6 global collaborators.

V lost 10 bases and J lost 5 bases; the stretch between them is 21 bases long. The germline V gene yields MDHEN for CDR1 and SYDVKM for CDR2. Its CDR3 holds 15 amino acids, cysteine through phenylalanine. Only CDR3 DNA remains: 45 bases, in frame from the first base. Each collaborating institution followed its own protocols to collect whole blood in K2EDTA tubes. For TCRbeta analysis, collaborators shipped samples as frozen whole blood, isolated PBMCs, or DNA extracted from either of those sample types. Broader findings and caveats from the paper: The amount of clinical and demographic metadata varied by source and participant and was provided uncurated.

The immunoSEQ Assay, a bias-controlled multiplex PCR, was used to amplify TCRbeta CDR3 regions from genomic DNA. Concerning the study's data processing: The number of nucleated cells in each sample was estimated by amplification of reference gene primers within the assay. To quantify the absolute abundance of each unique TCRbeta CDR3 rearrangement, sequence reads were collapsed and filtered. Productive Simpson clonality was computed per sample as the square root of Simpson's diversity index over productive rearrangements. Imported from immuneACCESS, the table was reduced by TCRdb to in-frame sequences with V and J called. These copies leave out some clones; in studies compared against another copy, an unresolved V gene accounts for under half, and the cause of the remainder is not known. V, J and clone size are those of that table, while D and trimming were read from the DNA. The sample table holds about 190,000 clones, of which over 70% were seen once. About 18% of the sample comes from the top ten.

The chain was built from TRBV28 and TRBJ1-5; tentative D gene TRBD1, with 6 bases matching. The source is a man aged 55 to 70 with active or convalescent COVID-19. Input material: peripheral blood. The CDR3 sequence is CATAGSGGPDQPQHF. The nucleotide sequence reads as follows: TGTGCCACCGCCGGGAGCGGGGGGCCGGATCAGCCCCAGCATTTT.